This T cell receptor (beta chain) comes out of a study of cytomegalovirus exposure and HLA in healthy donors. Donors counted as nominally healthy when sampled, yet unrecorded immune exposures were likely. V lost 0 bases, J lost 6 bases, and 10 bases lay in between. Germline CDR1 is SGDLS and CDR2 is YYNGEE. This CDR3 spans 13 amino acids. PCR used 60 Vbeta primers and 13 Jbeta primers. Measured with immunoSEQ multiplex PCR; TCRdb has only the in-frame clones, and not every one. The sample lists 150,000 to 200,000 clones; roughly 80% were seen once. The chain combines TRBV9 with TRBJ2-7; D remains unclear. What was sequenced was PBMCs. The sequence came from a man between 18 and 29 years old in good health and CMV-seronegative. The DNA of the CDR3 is TGTGCCAGCAGCGTAGATCACACCACCGAGCAGTACTTC. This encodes CASSVDHTTEQYF.